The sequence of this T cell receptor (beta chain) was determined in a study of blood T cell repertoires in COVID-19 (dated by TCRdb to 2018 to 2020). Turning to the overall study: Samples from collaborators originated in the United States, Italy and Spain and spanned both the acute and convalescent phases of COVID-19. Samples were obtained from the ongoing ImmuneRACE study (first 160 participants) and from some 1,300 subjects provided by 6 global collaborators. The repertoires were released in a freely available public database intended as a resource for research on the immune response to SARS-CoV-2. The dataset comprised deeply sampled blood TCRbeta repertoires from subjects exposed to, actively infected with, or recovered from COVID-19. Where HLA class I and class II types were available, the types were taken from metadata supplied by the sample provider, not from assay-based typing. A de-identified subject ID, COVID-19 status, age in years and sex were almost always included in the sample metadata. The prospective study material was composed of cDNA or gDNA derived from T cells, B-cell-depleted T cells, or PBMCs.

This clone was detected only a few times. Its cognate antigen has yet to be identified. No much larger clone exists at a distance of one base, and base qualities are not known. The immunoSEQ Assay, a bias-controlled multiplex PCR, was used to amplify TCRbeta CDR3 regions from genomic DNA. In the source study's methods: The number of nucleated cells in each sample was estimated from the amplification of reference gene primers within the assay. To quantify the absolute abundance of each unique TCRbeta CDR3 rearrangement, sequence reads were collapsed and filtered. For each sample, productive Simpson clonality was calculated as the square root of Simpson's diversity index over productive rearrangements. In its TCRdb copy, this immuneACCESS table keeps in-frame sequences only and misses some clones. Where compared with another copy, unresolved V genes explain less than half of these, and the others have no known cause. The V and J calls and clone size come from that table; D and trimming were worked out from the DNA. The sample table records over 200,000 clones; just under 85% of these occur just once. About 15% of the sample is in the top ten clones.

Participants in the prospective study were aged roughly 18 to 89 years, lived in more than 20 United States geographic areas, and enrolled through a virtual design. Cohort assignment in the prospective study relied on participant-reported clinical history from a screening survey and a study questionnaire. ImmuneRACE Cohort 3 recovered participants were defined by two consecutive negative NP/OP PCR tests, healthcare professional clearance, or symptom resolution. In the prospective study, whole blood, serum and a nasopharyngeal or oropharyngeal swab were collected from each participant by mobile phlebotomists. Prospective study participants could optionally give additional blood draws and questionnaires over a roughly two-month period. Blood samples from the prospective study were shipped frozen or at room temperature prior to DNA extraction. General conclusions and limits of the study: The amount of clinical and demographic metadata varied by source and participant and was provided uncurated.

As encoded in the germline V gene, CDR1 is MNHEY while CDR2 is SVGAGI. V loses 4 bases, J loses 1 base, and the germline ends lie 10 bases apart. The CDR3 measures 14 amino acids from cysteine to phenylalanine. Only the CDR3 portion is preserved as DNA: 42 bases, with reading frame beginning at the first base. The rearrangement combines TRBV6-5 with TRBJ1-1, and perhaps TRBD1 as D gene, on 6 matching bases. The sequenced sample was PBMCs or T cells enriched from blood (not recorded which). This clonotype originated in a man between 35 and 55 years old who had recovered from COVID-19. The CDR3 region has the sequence CASSSQGTNTEAFF. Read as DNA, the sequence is TGTGCCAGCAGTTCCCAGGGGACGAACACTGAAGCTTTCTTT.